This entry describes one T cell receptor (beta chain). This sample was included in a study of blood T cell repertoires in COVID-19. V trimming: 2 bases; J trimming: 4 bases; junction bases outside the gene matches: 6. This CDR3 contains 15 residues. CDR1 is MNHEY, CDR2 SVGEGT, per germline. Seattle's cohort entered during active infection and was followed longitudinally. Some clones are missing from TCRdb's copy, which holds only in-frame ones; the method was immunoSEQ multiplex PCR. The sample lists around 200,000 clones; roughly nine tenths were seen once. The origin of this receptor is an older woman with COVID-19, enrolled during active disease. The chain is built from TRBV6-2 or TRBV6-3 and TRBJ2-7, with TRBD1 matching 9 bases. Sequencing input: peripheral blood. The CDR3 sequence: CASSYEGTGRYEQYF. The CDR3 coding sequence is TGTGCCAGCAGTTACGAGGGGACAGGGAGATACGAGCAGTACTTC.